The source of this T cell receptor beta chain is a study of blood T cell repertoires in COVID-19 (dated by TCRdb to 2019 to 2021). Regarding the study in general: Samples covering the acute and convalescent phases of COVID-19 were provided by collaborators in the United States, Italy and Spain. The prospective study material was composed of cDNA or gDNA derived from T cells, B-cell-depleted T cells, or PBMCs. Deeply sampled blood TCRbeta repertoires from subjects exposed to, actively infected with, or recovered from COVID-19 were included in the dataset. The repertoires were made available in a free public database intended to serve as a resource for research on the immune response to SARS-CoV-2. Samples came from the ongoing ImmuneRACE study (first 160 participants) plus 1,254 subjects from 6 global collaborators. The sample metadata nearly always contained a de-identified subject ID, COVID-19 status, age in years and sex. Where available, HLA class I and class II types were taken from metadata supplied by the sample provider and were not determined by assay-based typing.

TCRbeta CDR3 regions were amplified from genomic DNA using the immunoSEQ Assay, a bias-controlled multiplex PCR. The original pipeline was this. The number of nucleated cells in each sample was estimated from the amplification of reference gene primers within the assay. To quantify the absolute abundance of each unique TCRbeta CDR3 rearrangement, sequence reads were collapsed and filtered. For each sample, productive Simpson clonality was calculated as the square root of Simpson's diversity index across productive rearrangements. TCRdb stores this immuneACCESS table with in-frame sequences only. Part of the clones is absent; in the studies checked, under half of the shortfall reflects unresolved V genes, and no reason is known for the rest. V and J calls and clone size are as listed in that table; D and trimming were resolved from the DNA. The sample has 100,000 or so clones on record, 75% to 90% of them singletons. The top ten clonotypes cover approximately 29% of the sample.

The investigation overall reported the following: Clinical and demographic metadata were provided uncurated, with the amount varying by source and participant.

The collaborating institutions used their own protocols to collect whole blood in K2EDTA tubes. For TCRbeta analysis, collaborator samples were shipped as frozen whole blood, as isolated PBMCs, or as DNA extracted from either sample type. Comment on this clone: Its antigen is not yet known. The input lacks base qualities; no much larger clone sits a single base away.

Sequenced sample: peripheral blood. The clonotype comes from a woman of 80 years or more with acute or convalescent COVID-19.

This receptor has the CDR3 CASSLGGQGSYGYTF. The nucleotide sequence reads TGTGCCAGCAGCTTAGGGGGACAGGGGAGCTATGGCTACACCTTC. The chain couples TRBV7-6 to TRBJ1-2; TRBD1 lines up with 10 middle nucleotides. V loses 1 base at its end and J loses 4 bases; junction bases beyond the gene matches: 3. Taken from cysteine to phenylalanine, the CDR3 has 15 residues. Kept here is only the CDR3 DNA, which spans 45 bases and is read in frame from base 1. Sequences SGHVS (CDR1) and FNYEAQ (CDR2) are obtained from the germline V gene.